Listed below are T cell receptor beta chains from one sample, sequenced in a study of cytomegalovirus exposure and HLA in healthy donors. Profiling relied on immunoSEQ multiplex PCR, and the TCRdb table lists in-frame clones only, not all of them. Here the sample spans roughly 190,000 clones, around nine tenths being singletons. The sample comprised PBMCs. The receptors here all came from a woman under 30 in good health and CMV-seronegative. The CDR3 runs from the conserved cysteine through the conserved F or W. Each record gives: J gene, clone size, D gene, V gene, CDR3 DNA, CDR3 protein. A D gene is named only where the DNA matches it firmly. Part of the rows lack a size; the others show once, few, many or a class for expanded clones.

TRBJ2-7	-	TRBD2	TRBV11-2	TGTGCCAGCAGCTTCCAAGCGGGAGAGTACGAGCAGTACTTC	CASSFQAGEYEQYF
TRBJ1-1	-	TRBD1	TRBV10-3	TGTGCCATCACCAAGGACAGGGACTTTGAAGCTTTCTTT	CAITKDRDFEAFF
TRBJ2-4	-	TRBD2	TRBV5-1	TGCGCCAGCAGCCCGGGTTGGGGGGGAGCTGACATTCAGTACTTC	CASSPGWGGADIQYF
TRBJ2-7	-	-	TRBV28	TGTGCCAGCAGTCCCGTGGGGCAGAGTTCCTACGAGCAGTACTTC	CASSPVGQSSYEQYF
TRBJ1-2	-	-	TRBV30	TGTGCCGGATCACGGGGGGGCTATGGCTACACCTTC	CAGSRGGYGYTF
TRBJ2-3	-	-	TRBV14	TGTGCCAGCAGCTCCACGGGCACAGATACGCAGTATTTT	CASSSTGTDTQYF
TRBJ1-2	-	-	TRBV27	TGTGCCAGCAGTCCTAGCCCTCACTATGGCTACACCTTC	CASSPSPHYGYTF
TRBJ2-3	-	TRBD2	TRBV29-1	TGCAGCGCCGACTGGTCGCGGGGGTATACGCAGTATTTT	CSADWSRGYTQYF
TRBJ2-7	-	-	TRBV27	TGTGCCAGCAGTTTACGAGGGAACGACGAGCAGTACTTC	CASSLRGNDEQYF
TRBJ1-4	few	-	TRBV4-1	TGCGCCAGCAGCCAAGAACGGAGGGCCCCGAATGAAAAACTGTTTTTT	CASSQERRAPNEKLFF
TRBJ1-3	-	TRBD1	TRBV13	TGTGCCAGCAGCCTACAGGGGCAAAACACCATATATTTT	CASSLQGQNTIYF
TRBJ2-1	-	TRBD2	TRBV4-1	TGCGCCAGCAGCCAACTAGCGGGAAGCTACAATGAGCAGTTCTTC	CASSQLAGSYNEQFF
TRBJ2-3	-	TRBD1	TRBV7-2	TGTGCCAGCAGCTCACTCGGACAGGGGGCCGACACGCAGTATTTT	CASSSLGQGADTQYF
TRBJ1-5	-	-	TRBV5-5	TGTGCCAGCACCGCTACCCTGGGCAGGGCCAATCAGCCCCAGCATTTT	CASTATLGRANQPQHF
TRBJ2-6	-	-	TRBV2	TGTGCCGAGCGAGGGAGTTCTTACTCTGGGGCCAACGTCCTGACTTTC	CAERGSSYSGANVLTF
TRBJ2-4	-	TRBD1	TRBV6-1	TGTGCCAGCAGTGAAGAAGGGACAGGGGATCCCAAAAACATTCAGTACTTC	CASSEEGTGDPKNIQYF
TRBJ1-4	-	TRBD1	TRBV27	TGTGCCAGCAGTTTATCGGGGGACAGCCTTAATGAAAAACTGTTTTTT	CASSLSGDSLNEKLFF
TRBJ2-1	once	TRBD2	TRBV30	TGTGCCTGGAGTGTTGGTACTAGCGGGTACAATGAGCAGTTCTTC	CAWSVGTSGYNEQFF
TRBJ1-1	-	-	TRBV19	TGTGCCAGTAACCCGACAGCGGGCGCTGAAGCTTTCTTT	CASNPTAGAEAFF
TRBJ1-3	-	-	TRBV19	TGTGCCAGCACAGACAGATTAAAGTCGGGAAACACCATATATTTT	CASTDRLKSGNTIYF
TRBJ1-1	-	TRBD1	TRBV11-1	TGTGCCAGCAGCTTCGACAGGGTGAACACTGAAGCTTTCTTT	CASSFDRVNTEAFF
TRBJ1-3	once	-	TRBV19	TGTGCCAGTAGTATTATGACAGACCTCTCTGGAAACACCATATATTTT	CASSIMTDLSGNTIYF
TRBJ1-2	-	-	TRBV18	TGTGCCAGCTCACTAAATGCGGATAACTATGGCTACACCTTC	CASSLNADNYGYTF
TRBJ2-1	few	TRBD1	TRBV4-1	TGCGCCAGCAGCCAAGATGGGACAGGGTCATCGGTGGAGCAGTTCTTC	CASSQDGTGSSVEQFF
TRBJ2-1	-	-	TRBV5-6	TGTGCCAGCAGCTTACTAGTTATTTCCTACAATGAGCAGTTCTTC	CASSLLVISYNEQFF
TRBJ2-3	-	TRBD2	TRBV15	TGTGCCACCAGCAACTGGCGGGAGGCTGGAGATACGCAGTATTTT	CATSNWREAGDTQYF
TRBJ1-5	-	-	TRBV28	TGTGCCTTCGGGAGTAGCAATCAGCCCCAGCATTTT	CAFGSSNQPQHF
TRBJ2-5	-	-	TRBV5-1	TGCGCCAGCAGCTTGACCCCGGGATCTCAAGAGACCCAGTACTTC	CASSLTPGSQETQYF
TRBJ2-5	-	-	TRBV5-6	TGTGCCAGCAGCTTGAGGGCGGGTCAAGAGACCCAGTACTTC	CASSLRAGQETQYF
TRBJ1-1	-	-	TRBV29-1	TGCAGCGTTGAAGATAAGGGCAGGGTGAAGACTGAAGCTTTCTTT	CSVEDKGRVKTEAFF
TRBJ2-7	-	TRBD2	TRBV5-6	TGTGCCAGCAGCCCGCCGGCCAGCGGGACCGAGCAGTACTTC	CASSPPASGTEQYF
TRBJ2-7	-	-	TRBV6-4	TGTGCCAGCAACTGCAGGGTAGAAATGTACGAGCAGTACTTC	CASNCRVEMYEQYF
TRBJ1-1	-	TRBD1	TRBV2	TGTGCCAGCAGTGAAGTAAGGGACAGGGGGCGGAACACTGAAGCTTTCTTT	CASSEVRDRGRNTEAFF
TRBJ2-1	-	TRBD2	TRBV7-3	TGTGCCAGCGCAACTAGCGGCTTAAATGAGCAGTTCTTC	CASATSGLNEQFF
TRBJ1-5	-	-	TRBV28	TGTGCCAGCAGTTCCAAGAACAGAGTCTATAGCAATCAGCCCCAGCATTTT	CASSSKNRVYSNQPQHF
TRBJ2-5	once	TRBD1	TRBV2	TGTGCCAGCAGTGAAGCGCTTCATGGGACAGTTCAAGAGACCCAGTACTTC	CASSEALHGTVQETQYF
TRBJ1-5	-	-	TRBV15	TGTGCCACCAGCGTACCATTTCGTAGACAGGTCAATCAGCCCCAGCATTTT	CATSVPFRRQVNQPQHF
TRBJ2-7	-	TRBD1	TRBV25-1	TGTGCCAGCAGTGGCGGACAGGTTTACTCCTACGAGCAGTACTTC	CASSGGQVYSYEQYF
TRBJ2-5	-	TRBD2	TRBV7-8	TGTGCCAGCCAGCTCGGGACTAGCGGGCAAGAGACCCAGTACTTC	CASQLGTSGQETQYF
TRBJ2-7	-	TRBD2	TRBV9	TGTGCCAGCAGCGTTCTACGGGGGGACTATTCCTACGAGCAGTACTTC	CASSVLRGDYSYEQYF
TRBJ2-7	-	TRBD2	TRBV7-9	TGTGCCAGCAGTTCGACGGGACTAATCTACGAGCAGTACTTC	CASSSTGLIYEQYF
TRBJ2-3	-	-	TRBV7-2	TGTGCCAGCAGCTTTTTAGCGATTCTCACAGATACGCAGTATTTT	CASSFLAILTDTQYF
TRBJ1-1	-	-	TRBV6-5	TGTGCCAGCAGTTATACAGGGTTCACGAACACTGAAGCTTTCTTT	CASSYTGFTNTEAFF
TRBJ1-1	-	TRBD1	TRBV15	TGTGCCACCAGCACTGACAGGGGGACACCTGAAGCTTTCTTT	CATSTDRGTPEAFF
TRBJ2-3	-	TRBD1	TRBV5-4	TGTGCCAGCAGCCTGGACAGGGTCACCGCGGATACGCAGTATTTT	CASSLDRVTADTQYF
TRBJ2-1	few	TRBD2	TRBV7-6	TGTGCCAGCAGCCAGTCCAGCGGGGTGGCCGATGAGCAGTTCTTC	CASSQSSGVADEQFF
TRBJ1-1	-	TRBD1	TRBV5-6	TGTGCCAGCAGCTTGGCGGGGACAGGGGAGAACACTGAAGCTTTCTTT	CASSLAGTGENTEAFF
TRBJ2-7	-	TRBD1	TRBV19	TGTGCCAGTAGCCTCGGGACAGCTTACGAGCAGTACTTC	CASSLGTAYEQYF
TRBJ2-5	-	-	TRBV5-4	TGTGCCAGCAGCCCCGGCAGGGCCACCCAAGAGACCCAGTACTTC	CASSPGRATQETQYF
TRBJ1-5	-	-	TRBV30	TGTGCCTGGAGCCCCGGGGGCAATCAGCCCCAGCATTTT	CAWSPGGNQPQHF
TRBJ2-5	-	-	TRBV4-1	TGCGCCAGCAGCCAATCCAGGGGCGGGGAGACCCAGTACTTC	CASSQSRGGETQYF